The clone carrying this TCR beta chain is a singleton in its sample. The entry originates in a study of blood T cell repertoires in COVID-19. Across the whole study: COVID-19 samples from acute and convalescent phases originated in the United States, Italy and Spain. From T cells, B-cell-depleted T cells, or PBMCs came the material, which was cDNA or gDNA.

Authors' methods: How many nucleated cells were present was estimated from reference gene primer amplification. Generated by immunoSEQ multiplex PCR, the TCRdb table keeps only in-frame clones and is missing some. D and trimming come from the DNA, and the V and J calls and clone size come from that table. Altogether roughly 60,000 clones are present, about 86% being singletons, with the ten largest covering 0.9% to 1.5%. The CDR3 has 16 amino acids. V was shortened by 0 bases and J by 3 bases, with 15 bases between the two germline ends. CDR1 and CDR2 (germline): LGHDT, YNNKEL (reference sequence). The sequencing sample was made of peripheral blood. The chain joins TRBV3-1 (or the pseudogene TRBV3-2) to TRBJ2-7; D is possibly TRBD2 (7 bases). The receptor comes from a man in his forties or fifties with acute or convalescent COVID-19. The CDR3 is CASSQDQGGGGYEQYF. The CDR3 nucleotides read TGTGCCAGCAGCCAAGATCAGGGAGGGGGGGGCTACGAGCAGTACTTC.